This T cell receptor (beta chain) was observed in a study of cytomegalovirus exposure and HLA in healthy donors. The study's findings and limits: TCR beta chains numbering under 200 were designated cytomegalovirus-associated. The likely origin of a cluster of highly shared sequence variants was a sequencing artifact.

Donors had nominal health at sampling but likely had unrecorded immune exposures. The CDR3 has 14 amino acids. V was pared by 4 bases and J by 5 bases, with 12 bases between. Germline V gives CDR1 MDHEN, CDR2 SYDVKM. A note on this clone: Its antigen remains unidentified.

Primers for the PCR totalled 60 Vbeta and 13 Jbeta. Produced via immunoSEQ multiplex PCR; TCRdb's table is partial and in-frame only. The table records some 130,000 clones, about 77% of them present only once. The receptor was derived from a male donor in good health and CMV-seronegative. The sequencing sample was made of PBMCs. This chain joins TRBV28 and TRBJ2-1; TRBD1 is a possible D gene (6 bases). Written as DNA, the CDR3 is TGTGCCAGCAGTTCCTCCGGACAGCACAATGAGCAGTTCTTC. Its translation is CASSSSGQHNEQFF.